The 26 T cell receptor beta chains listed next were all sequenced from one sample in a study of blood T cell repertoires in COVID-19. Profiled with immunoSEQ multiplex PCR; TCRdb holds only in-frame clones, not every one. In the table there are about 260,000 clones, approximately 88% of which are singletons. The sequenced sample consisted of peripheral blood. These receptors were obtained from a human donor in a cohort sampled during active COVID-19.

This clone was seen once. This chain uses TRBV24-1 with TRBJ2-1; TRBD2 is a possible D gene (6 bases). V was trimmed by 2 bases and J by 0 bases, leaving 7 bases between them. CDR1 is KGHDR and CDR2 is SFDVKD in the germline V gene. This CDR3 contains 15 residues. The CDR3 DNA reads TGTGCCACCAGTGATTCGGGACTCTCCTACAATGAGCAGTTCTTC. Its protein product is CATSDSGLSYNEQFF.

J is TRBJ1-6 and V is TRBV3-1 (or the pseudogene TRBV3-2); TRBD1 matches 9 bases. Trimming at V came to 6 bases and at J to 6 bases, leaving 6 bases not matched to a gene. The CDR3 is 15 residues long. Per the germline V gene, CDR1 is LGHDT and CDR2 is YNNKEL (reference sequence). CDR3 protein: CASRSPGQGNSPLHF. DNA of the CDR3: TGTGCCAGCAGGAGCCCGGGACAGGGTAATTCACCCCTCCACTTT.

The chain couples TRBV4-1 to TRBJ1-5; D is unclear. Deletions cut 0 bases from V and 0 bases from J, with 6 bases between. Germline V gene data show CDR1 as MGHRA and CDR2 as YSYEKL. This CDR3 is 15 amino acids long. In DNA, the CDR3 is TGCGCCAGCAGCCAAGAACAGCCTAGCAATCAGCCCCAGCATTTT. As protein: CASSQEQPSNQPQHF.

The J gene is TRBJ2-3, the V gene TRBV6-6; TRBD2 might be the D (5 bases). CDR1 and CDR2 from the germline V gene are MNHNY and SVGAGI (reference sequence). Trimming took off 5 bases at V and 0 bases at J, with 18 bases between the two ends. The CDR3 contains 17 residues. The CDR3 nucleotides are TGTGCCAGCAGTCTTTCCGCGGAGCGGACGAGCACAGATACGCAGTATTTT. Its protein product is CASSLSAERTSTDTQYF.

The CDR3 DNA follows: TGTGCCACCAGAGATCCGGACTTGGCTCGGTCACCCCTCCACTTT. Translation: CATRDPDLARSPLHF. The chain uses TRBV19 and TRBJ1-6, with no clear D. Trimming shortened V by 10 bases and J by 10 bases, and 23 bases separated the two germline ends. The CDR3 length is 15 residues. CDR1 and CDR2 from the germline V gene are LNHDA and SQIVND (reference sequence).

This clone was seen a few times. This chain uses TRBV6-5 with TRBJ2-6, with unresolved D. Trimming took off 8 bases at V and 1 base at J, with 6 bases between the two ends. CDR3 length equals 13 residues. Per germline, CDR1 MNHEY and CDR2 SVGAGI. The CDR3 here is CASFQSGANVLTF. CDR3 DNA sequence: TGTGCCAGCTTTCAGTCTGGGGCCAACGTCCTGACTTTC.

This clone was seen a single time. The rearrangement joins TRBV18 to TRBJ2-5, with 10 bases identical to TRBD2. With 4 bases clipped from V and 5 bases from J, the junction kept 7 bases outside the gene matches. This CDR3 has 15 amino acids. From germline, CDR1 is KGHSH and CDR2 LQKENI. The CDR3 nucleotides are TGTGCCAGCTCACGGAGCGGGAGGGCCCAGGAGACCCAGTACTTC. It specifies CASSRSGRAQETQYF.

This clone was observed once. The rearrangement links TRBV6-6 to TRBJ2-7, with TRBD2 matching over 12 bases. The CDR3 runs to 13 residues. Losses at the gene ends were 8 bases for V and 5 bases for J; bases not matched to a gene: 4. Germline assignment: CDR1 MNHNY and CDR2 SVGAGI (reference sequence). As DNA, the CDR3 is TGTGCCAGCCGGCGACTAGCGGGGGACGAGCAGTACTTC. Translation: CASRRLAGDEQYF.

The chain couples TRBV28 to TRBJ1-1; TRBD1 matches 10 bases. CDR3 length: 15 amino acids. Per the germline V gene, CDR1 is MDHEN and CDR2 is SYDVKM. V lost 6 bases to trimming and J lost 8 bases; unmatched junction nucleotides: 12. As DNA, the CDR3 is TGTGCCAGCAGCTCCCCGAGACAGGGGGCTTTAGAAGCTTTCTTT. As protein: CASSSPRQGALEAFF.

This chain connects TRBV4-3 to TRBJ2-7, with D maybe TRBD2 (5 bases). The V end was cut by 0 bases, the J end by 5 bases, with 11 bases between. The germline CDR1 and CDR2 sequences are LGHNA and YSLEER. The CDR3 totals 14 residues. CDR3 residues: CASSQDGSFDEQYF. CDR3 nucleotides: TGCGCCAGCAGCCAAGATGGGAGTTTCGACGAGCAGTACTTC.

J is TRBJ2-7 and V is TRBV29-1, with D possibly TRBD1 on 6 matching bases. Germline V gene data show CDR1 as SQVTM and CDR2 as ANQGSEA. CDR3 length: 16 amino acids. V was cut by 4 bases and J by 2 bases, with 21 bases left in between. The CDR3 here is CSVASSRQGLTYEQYF. DNA for the CDR3: TGCAGCGTTGCATCGTCTCGCCAGGGGTTAACCTACGAGCAGTACTTC.

The chain links TRBV29-1 to TRBJ1-1, with a weak D call TRBD1 (5 bases). Per the germline V gene, CDR1 is SQVTM and CDR2 is ANQGSEA. The V end was cut by 4 bases, the J end by 4 bases, with 19 bases between. The CDR3 extends over 15 amino acids. CDR3 sequence reads: CSVAKEGYRVTEAFF. The CDR3 DNA reads as TGCAGCGTTGCAAAGGAGGGGTATAGGGTCACTGAAGCTTTCTTT.

This CDR3 is CAWSPRLEGNQPQHF. The CDR3 nucleotides read TGTGCCTGGAGTCCTCGTTTGGAGGGCAATCAGCCCCAGCATTTT. V and J are TRBV30 and TRBJ1-5, with D unclear. The CDR3 loop spans 15 amino acids. The germline V gene has CDR1 GTSNPN and CDR2 SVGIG (reference sequence). V was trimmed by 2 bases and J by 2 bases, leaving 13 bases between them.

The chain employs TRBV18 and TRBJ2-2; 9 nucleotides agree with TRBD2. The ends lost 4 bases at V and 3 bases at J; junction bases unmatched: 6. Germline assignment: CDR1 KGHSH and CDR2 LQKENI. The CDR3 loop spans 16 amino acids. In nucleotides, the CDR3 is TGTGCCAGCTCACTTTTAGCGGGAGCTCACACCGGGGAGCTGTTTTTT. This translates into CASSLLAGAHTGELFF.

This clone was recorded only once. The V gene is TRBV18, the J gene TRBJ1-2; a weak D match, TRBD1 (5 bases). The V end was cut by 2 bases, the J end by 7 bases, with 14 bases between. This CDR3 comprises 14 residues. Germline CDR1 reads KGHSH; CDR2 reads LQKENI. The DNA for the CDR3 is TGTGCCAGCTCACCAAGAGACAGTGGGTCTGGCTACACCTTC. Amino acid sequence: CASSPRDSGSGYTF.

This clone appeared a single time. The chain is built from TRBV3-1 (or the pseudogene TRBV3-2) and TRBJ1-2; weak D call: TRBD1 (5 bases). Germline CDR1 and CDR2: LGHDT and YNNKEL (reference sequence). The CDR3 is 13 residues long. V was trimmed by 3 bases and J by 7 bases, leaving 12 bases between them. CDR3 region: CASSQGGGGGYTF. The CDR3 DNA is TGTGCCAGCAGCCAGGGGGGGGGTGGTGGCTACACCTTC.

The rearrangement uses TRBV13 and TRBJ1-4; D is ambiguous. Germline V gene sequence: CDR1 PRHDT, CDR2 FYEKMQ (reference sequence). V lost 3 bases and J lost 8, with 13 bases in between. This CDR3 has 14 residues. CDR3 sequence: CASSFTAWREKLFF. The CDR3 DNA reads as TGTGCCAGCAGCTTCACGGCCTGGAGGGAAAAACTGTTTTTT. The full variable domain, in which reference TRBV13 and TRBJ1-4 provide the parts outside the CDR3, is AAGVIQSPRHLIKEKRETATLKCYPIPRHDTVYWYQQGPGQDPQFLISFYEKMQSDKGSIPDRFSAQQFSDYHSELNMSSLELGDSALYFCASSFTAWREKLFFGSGTQLSVL.

A single count supports this clone. The rearrangement links TRBV2 to TRBJ2-6; D unclear. The germline V gene encodes CDR1 SNHLY and CDR2 FYNNEI. V shed 8 bases and J shed 2 bases, with 16 bases lying between them. This CDR3 comprises 16 residues. CDR3 nucleotide sequence: TGTGCCAGCGGCTTGGGCCGGTCTCCTGGGGCCAACGTCCTGACTTTC. Translation: CASGLGRSPGANVLTF.

The genes are TRBV21-1 and TRBJ2-7; the tabulated D call, TRBD1, remains unverified against the DNA. TRBV21-1 is deemed a pseudogene. There are 18 residues in the CDR3. The CDR3 here is CASSKARGTEIQRCEQYF. DNA for the CDR3: TGTGCCAGCAGCAAAGCGCGCGGGACAGAAATTCAACGGTGCGAGCAGTACTTC.

The chain recombines TRBV10-1 with TRBJ2-1, with TRBD1 as a possible D gene (6 bases). Germline V gene data show CDR1 as WNHNN and CDR2 as SYGVQD (reference sequence). Trimming shortened V by 3 bases and J by 6 bases, and 15 bases separated the two germline ends. The CDR3 is 15 residues long. CDR3 amino acids: CASSDGTYGANEQFF. The CDR3 DNA reads as TGCGCCAGCAGTGACGGGACATACGGGGCCAATGAGCAGTTCTTC.

This clone was seen more than once but under ten times. This chain links TRBV25-1 with TRBJ2-2, with TRBD1 identical over 9 bases. Germline V gene sequence: CDR1 MGHDK, CDR2 SYGVNS. The CDR3 runs to 15 residues. Trimming took 2 bases from V and 4 from J; bases not matched to a gene: 2. This CDR3 reads CASSENRGLTGELFF. In nucleotides, the CDR3 is TGTGCCAGCAGTGAAAACAGGGGGCTCACCGGGGAGCTGTTTTTT.

This clone was seen a handful of times. V usage is TRBV3-1 (or the pseudogene TRBV3-2) and J usage is TRBJ1-2, with D hard to call. Per germline, CDR1 LGHDT and CDR2 YNNKEL (reference sequence). The CDR3 is 14 residues long. V was clipped by 0 bases and J by 2 bases, with 7 bases between them. CDR3 amino acids: CASSQEERNYGYTF. For the CDR3, the DNA is TGTGCCAGCAGCCAAGAAGAGCGAAACTATGGCTACACCTTC.

The count of this clone is one. This chain uses TRBV5-5 with TRBJ1-5, with D maybe TRBD1 (6 bases). Trimming cost V 3 bases and J 0 bases, with 16 bases left between them. Germline V CDR1 and CDR2: SGHKS, YYEKEE (reference sequence). The CDR3 totals 17 residues. The CDR3 coding sequence is TGTGCCAGCAGCTCCGGGGGGCAGGGAAATAGCAATCAGCCCCAGCATTTT. Translation gives CASSSGGQGNSNQPQHF.

V is TRBV25-1 and J is TRBJ1-1, with a tentative D call TRBD1 (6 bases). Germline CDR1 MGHDK, CDR2 SYGVNS. There are 14 residues in the CDR3. V dropped 1 base and J dropped 13 bases, with 19 bases sitting between them. The CDR3 protein is CASSEFEGRGSFFF. Here the CDR3 DNA reads TGTGCCAGCAGTGAATTTGAGGGAAGGGGGAGTTTTTTCTTT.

This clone has a single count. V is TRBV6-5 and J is TRBJ2-7, with 7 bases matching TRBD1. The V segment lost 7 bases and the J segment 3 bases; nucleotides outside the gene matches: 6. Germline lookup yields CDR1 MNHEY and CDR2 SVGAGI. The CDR3 extends over 13 amino acids. The CDR3 spells CASTRQGHYEQYF. The CDR3 nucleotides are TGTGCCAGCACTCGACAGGGTCACTACGAGCAGTACTTC.

V is TRBV7-8 and J is TRBJ2-7; D may be TRBD1 (5 bases). With 2 bases removed from V and 5 bases from J, the gap between germline ends came to 13 bases. CDR3 length: 14 residues. The germline CDR1 and CDR2 sequences are SGHVS and FQNEAQ. CDR3 DNA sequence: TGTGCCAGCAGCTTATCGGACATAAGCCACGAGCAGTACTTC. Translated, it gives CASSLSDISHEQYF.